Each of the 9 T cell receptor beta chains below was sequenced from the same sample in a study of blood T cell repertoires in COVID-19. Profiled with immunoSEQ multiplex PCR; TCRdb holds only in-frame clones, not every one. The sample contains fewer than 300,000 clones, around 78% of which appear only once. Material: peripheral blood. These receptors were obtained from a woman between 65 and 79 years old with active or convalescent COVID-19.

The rearrangement joins TRBV4-3 to TRBJ2-2; D is possibly TRBD1 (5 bases). Trimming cost V 2 bases and J 2 bases, with 9 bases left between them. Per the germline V gene, CDR1 is LGHNA and CDR2 is YSLEER. The length of the CDR3 is 15 residues. CDR3 residues: CASSQRGINTGELFF. CDR3 sequence (DNA): TGCGCCAGCAGCCAAAGGGGAATTAACACCGGGGAGCTGTTTTTT.

This chain links TRBV19 with TRBJ1-2, with unresolved D. Germline CDR1 is LNHDA and CDR2 is SQIVND (reference sequence). The CDR3 covers 13 residues. V was pared by 7 bases and J by 8 bases, with 17 bases between. In nucleotides, the CDR3 is TGTGCCAGTACTGATTGGTCGGGTCGAGGCTACACCTTC. Translated, it gives CASTDWSGRGYTF.

The rearrangement joins TRBV11-2 to TRBJ2-5, with D possibly TRBD2 on 5 matching bases. Between the trimmed V and J ends, which lost 2 bases and 2 bases, there was a span of 9 bases. The V gene's germline CDR1 is SGHAT and CDR2 FQNNGV. This CDR3 has 14 residues. As DNA, the CDR3 is TGTGCCAGCAGCTTACAAGGAGGACAAGAGACCCAGTACTTC. It codes for CASSLQGGQETQYF.

This chain links TRBV19 with TRBJ2-7; 8 bases are shared with TRBD2. The CDR3 has 17 residues. V lost 2 bases and J lost 1; bases outside the gene matches: 10. The germline V gene encodes CDR1 LNHDA and CDR2 SQIVND (reference sequence). The CDR3 DNA follows: TGTGCCAGTAGTATAAAGCGGGGGATGCGGCCGTCCTACGAGCAGTACTTC. It is translated as CASSIKRGMRPSYEQYF.

The chain employs TRBV10-2 and TRBJ2-7, with 12 bases lining up with TRBD2. Germline CDR1 WSHSY, CDR2 SAAADI. CDR3 size: 17 residues. V shed 0 bases and J 7 bases; nucleotides not matched to a gene: 10. The CDR3 sequence: CASSESRTSGGSGEQYF. The DNA for the CDR3 is TGCGCCAGCAGTGAGTCGAGAACTAGCGGGGGGTCGGGGGAGCAGTACTTC.

The rearrangement joins TRBV7-9 to TRBJ1-1, with TRBD1 matching over 11 bases. V lost 4 bases and J lost 5; bases outside the gene matches: 6. Germline loops: CDR1 SEHNR, CDR2 FQNEAQ (reference sequence). There are 15 residues in the CDR3. The CDR3 DNA reads TGTGCCAGCAGCTGGGGACAGGGGGAGGGAACTGAAGCTTTCTTT. This sequence encodes CASSWGQGEGTEAFF.

The chain combines TRBV28 with TRBJ2-5; D is ambiguous. CDR1 MDHEN and CDR2 SYDVKM come from the germline V gene. There are 14 residues in the CDR3. Trimming pared 2 bases from V and 1 base from J, leaving 8 bases between. For the CDR3, the DNA is TGTGCCAGCAGTTTAGGCAGTCTCCAAGAGACCCAGTACTTC. Encoded protein: CASSLGSLQETQYF.

This clone was seen once. The chain couples TRBV28 to TRBJ2-1, with TRBD2 matching 11 bases. Germline V gene sequence: CDR1 MDHEN, CDR2 SYDVKM. The CDR3 is made up of 14 amino acids. The junction had 8 bases not matched to a gene; V was cut back by 7 bases and J by 9 bases. The CDR3 sequence: CASIPGLAVGEQFF. Written as DNA, the CDR3 is TGTGCCAGCATACCGGGACTAGCGGTTGGTGAGCAGTTCTTC.

The J gene is TRBJ2-1, the V gene TRBV7-9; 7 bases are a match to TRBD2. Looked up from germline, CDR1 is SEHNR and CDR2 is FQNEAQ (reference sequence). J gave up 4 bases and V 5 bases, and 14 bases lay outside the gene matches. This CDR3 is built from 17 residues. The CDR3 nucleotides read TGTGCCAGCAGCCCACACAGCGGGACCCCGCGGTACAATGAGCAGTTCTTC. It codes for CASSPHSGTPRYNEQFF.